The 27 T cell receptor beta chains below all came from one sample that was sequenced in a study of CD8 T cells in Susac syndrome. Random-hexamer reverse transcription was applied to about 0.45 to 1 ug RNA. Each CDR3 protein gets one entry after TCRdb re-called the immunoSEQ multiplex PCR reads with MiXCR. The sample records about 150,000 distinct CDR3 sequences, just under 95% being singletons. The sequenced sample consisted of CD8+ T cells from PBMCs. These receptors originate from a human donor with multiple sclerosis.

This clonotype came up a few times. The chain links TRBV29-1 to TRBJ1-2; 9 bases line up with TRBD1. V lost 3 bases, J lost 5 bases, and 4 bases stayed unmatched. The CDR3 runs to 13 residues. Germline V gene sequence: CDR1 SQVTM, CDR2 ANQGSEA. The CDR3 bases are TGCAGCGTTGATGAGGGACAGGGTTATGGCTACACCTTC. Amino acid sequence: CSVDEGQGYGYTF.

The chain links TRBV7-9 to TRBJ1-1, with 8 bases fitting TRBD1. This CDR3 spans 14 amino acids. Per germline, CDR1 SEHNR and CDR2 FQNEAQ (reference sequence). The V gene end was trimmed by 5 bases and the J gene end by 3 bases; junction bases not matched to a gene: 5. The CDR3 DNA sequence: TGTGCCAGCAGCGGACAGGGACCGGACACTGAAGCTTTCTTT. It codes for CASSGQGPDTEAFF.

V and J are TRBV29-1 and TRBJ2-1; 8 bases fit TRBD2. Germline V gene sequence: CDR1 SQVTM, CDR2 ANQGSEA. This CDR3 comprises 17 residues. The J segment lost 0 bases and the V segment lost 7 bases, leaving 14 bases of the junction unmatched. The CDR3 region has the DNA TGCAGCGCTACGGGACTAGGGTTGGAGGGCTCCTACAATGAGCAGTTCTTC. Its protein is CSATGLGLEGSYNEQFF.

The chain is built from TRBV9 and TRBJ1-2; D is unresolved. CDR1 and CDR2 from the germline V gene are SGDLS and YYNGEE. Trimming cost V 0 bases and J 9 bases, with 12 bases left between them. This CDR3 is built from 13 residues. CDR3 protein: CASSVGGGLSYTF. DNA of the CDR3: TGTGCCAGCAGCGTAGGCGGCGGTTTGAGCTACACCTTC.

This rearrangement joins TRBV12-3 or TRBV12-4 to TRBJ2-3; maybe TRBD1 (7 bases). The V end was cut by 8 bases, the J end by 3 bases, with 15 bases between. There are 14 residues in the CDR3. CDR3 region: CASCDREDTDTQYF. CDR3 DNA: TGTGCCAGCTGCGACAGGGAGGATACAGATACGCAGTATTTT.

V and J are TRBV7-6 and TRBJ2-1, with 7 nucleotides matching TRBD2. Germline CDR1 is SGHVS and CDR2 is FNYEAQ. This CDR3 has 14 residues. The J segment lost 0 bases and the V segment lost 5 bases, leaving 1 base of the junction unmatched. The CDR3 is CASSERGSYNEQFF. Written as DNA, the CDR3 is TGTGCCAGCAGCGAGCGGGGCTCCTACAATGAGCAGTTCTTC.

The chain uses TRBV10-2 and TRBJ1-6; D remains ambiguous. The germline gives CDR1 WSHSY, CDR2 SAAADI. V lost 3 bases, J lost 7 bases, and 13 bases lay in between. The CDR3 totals 15 residues. CDR3 nucleotide sequence: TGCGCCAGCAGTGAAATGCGTTCGGAGAATTCACCCCTCCACTTT. It is translated as CASSEMRSENSPLHF.

This clonotype has only one observation. This chain connects TRBV11-2 to TRBJ2-7, with D possibly called TRBD1 or TRBD2 (5 bases each). This CDR3 is 15 amino acids long. The ends were cut back, 1 base at V and 2 bases at J, with 12 bases in the middle. The germline gives CDR1 SGHAT, CDR2 FQNNGV. This chain's CDR3 is CASSLVEAGPYEQYF. Here the CDR3 DNA reads TGTGCCAGCAGCTTAGTGGAGGCAGGGCCCTACGAGCAGTACTTC.

This chain joins TRBV6-2 or TRBV6-3 and TRBJ1-6; 7 bases fit TRBD1. V dropped 2 bases and J dropped 8; count of bases not matched to a gene: 9. Germline V gives CDR1 MNHEY, CDR2 SVGEGT. The length of the CDR3 is 16 residues. The CDR3 DNA reads TGTGCCAGCAGTTACACCCGGGACAGCAAGTATTCACCCCTCCACTTT. It translates to CASSYTRDSKYSPLHF.

This clonotype was recorded once. The V call is TRBV11-3, the J call TRBJ1-5; D is possibly TRBD1 (5 bases). The CDR3 runs to 15 residues. Trimming removed 5 bases from V and 6 bases from J, with 17 bases in between. Per the germline V gene, CDR1 is SGHNT and CDR2 is YENEEA. The CDR3 here is CASSPGPSMGQPQHF. The CDR3 bases are TGTGCCAGCAGCCCGGGACCGAGTATGGGTCAGCCCCAGCATTTT.

V is TRBV13 and J is TRBJ2-1, with a weak D call TRBD1 (5 bases). Per the germline V gene, CDR1 is PRHDT and CDR2 is FYEKMQ (reference sequence). V was clipped by 1 base and J by 15 bases, with 19 bases between them. The CDR3 spans 14 residues. CDR3 amino acids: CASSLVDRADNLFF. In DNA, the CDR3 is TGTGCCAGCAGCTTAGTGGATAGGGCGGACAACTTGTTCTTC.

This chain links TRBV6-6 with TRBJ2-7; D is unclear. Trimming pared 0 bases from V and 3 bases from J, leaving 15 bases between. CDR3 length: 16 residues. In germline, CDR1 is MNHNY, CDR2 SVGAGI (reference sequence). CDR3 DNA sequence: TGTGCCAGCAGTTACTCGAACAGCTCCCCGAACTACGAGCAGTACTTC. Its translation is CASSYSNSSPNYEQYF.

V and J are TRBV20-1 and TRBJ2-7; D is undetermined. Germline values: CDR1 DFQATT, CDR2 SNEGSKA (reference sequence). With 0 bases removed from V and 2 bases from J, the gap between germline ends came to 17 bases. This CDR3 has 16 residues. CDR3 region: CSARDFSWGTTYEQYF. The CDR3 bases are TGCAGTGCTAGAGATTTTTCGTGGGGTACCACCTACGAGCAGTACTTC.

The rearrangement uses TRBV20-1 and TRBJ2-5, with no clear D. The germline CDR1 and CDR2 sequences are DFQATT and SNEGSKA (reference sequence). V lost 6 bases and J lost 1, with 12 bases in between. The CDR3 is 13 amino acids. CDR3 in DNA: TGCAGTGCCTACGGGTCTTTCCAAGAGACCCAGTACTTC. Its translation: CSAYGSFQETQYF.

The chain has TRBV4-1 and TRBJ2-5, with D perhaps assigned TRBD1 or TRBD2 (5 bases each). Trimming cost V 0 bases and J 2 bases, with 10 bases left between them. CDR1 and CDR2 from the germline V gene are MGHRA and YSYEKL. The CDR3 contains 15 residues. The DNA of the CDR3 is TGCGCCAGCAGCCAAGAGGGACGGAAACAAGAGACCCAGTACTTC. Residues: CASSQEGRKQETQYF.

The chain has TRBV20-1 and TRBJ2-1; tentatively, D is TRBD2 (6 bases). The V and J ends lost 6 bases and 0 bases respectively, with 15 bases between them. Germline CDR1 DFQATT, CDR2 SNEGSKA (reference sequence). This CDR3 comprises 15 residues. CDR3 coding DNA: TGCAGTGCGGGCTGGGGGACTGACTCCTACAATGAGCAGTTCTTC. Protein: CSAGWGTDSYNEQFF.

The CDR3 region is CAIAAGKNTEAFF. The CDR3 DNA reads TGTGCCATAGCCGCGGGAAAGAACACTGAAGCTTTCTTT. The chain links TRBV6-1 to TRBJ1-1; the D is unclear. The CDR3 runs to 13 residues. The V gene lost 10 bases and the J gene lost 1 base, with 13 bases spanning the gap. Germline V gene data show CDR1 as MNHNS and CDR2 as SASEGT.

This clonotype is a singleton in its sample. The chain uses TRBV6-2 or TRBV6-3 and TRBJ2-7; D uncertain. Trimming took off 2 bases at V and 3 bases at J, with 14 bases between the two ends. CDR1 is MNHEY, CDR2 SVGEGT, per germline. CDR3 length: 15 amino acids. For the CDR3, the DNA is TGTGCCAGCAGTTACAATTCGGGCACGAACTACGAGCAGTACTTC. The encoded protein is CASSYNSGTNYEQYF.

The chain couples TRBV5-1 to TRBJ1-2; D is uncertain. Germline values: CDR1 SGHRS, CDR2 YFSETQ. The CDR3 is made up of 15 amino acids. The V end lost 0 bases, the J end lost 1 base, and 10 bases lay between the germline ends. In DNA, the CDR3 is TGCGCCAGCAGCTTGGAGCAGCCGATTAACTATGGCTACACCTTC. This sequence encodes CASSLEQPINYGYTF.

This clonotype was observed a few times. The DNA of the CDR3 is TGCAGCGTCCAGGCCCGGGATACGCAGTATTTT. Amino acids: CSVQARDTQYF. The chain combines TRBV29-1 with TRBJ2-3; unclear D gene. This CDR3 is 11 amino acids long. CDR1 is SQVTM, CDR2 ANQGSEA, per germline. Between the trimmed V and J ends, which lost 6 bases and 6 bases, there was a span of 10 bases.

The V and J genes are TRBV13 and TRBJ1-4, with D unresolved. CDR3 length: 14 residues. Trimming left V 5 bases short and J 6 bases short, with 13 bases between. From germline, CDR1 is PRHDT and CDR2 FYEKMQ (reference sequence). This CDR3 reads CASSERRSHEKLFF. The DNA of the CDR3 is TGTGCCAGCAGCGAAAGACGGTCTCATGAAAAACTGTTTTTT.

The chain combines TRBV15 with TRBJ2-1, with D unresolved. CDR3 size: 14 residues. Looked up from germline, CDR1 is LNHNV and CDR2 is YYDKDF (reference sequence). The germline V and J ends were trimmed by 7 bases and 5 bases, with 15 bases remaining between them. The CDR3 is CATNQASTNNEQFF. CDR3 DNA: TGTGCCACCAACCAAGCCAGCACGAACAATGAGCAGTTCTTC.

The V call is TRBV24-1, the J call TRBJ2-7; D is undetermined. V was clipped by 3 bases and J by 3 bases, with 5 bases between them. The CDR3 contains 12 residues. The germline CDR1 and CDR2 sequences are KGHDR and SFDVKD. CDR3 sequence (DNA): TGTGCCACCAGTGATGGGAACTACGAGCAGTACTTC. It encodes CATSDGNYEQYF.

This chain connects TRBV6-2 or TRBV6-3 to TRBJ1-2, with D uncertain. The length of the CDR3 is 14 residues. V was pared by 7 bases and J by 3 bases, with 15 bases between. Per the germline V gene, CDR1 is MNHEY and CDR2 is SVGEGT. CDR3 residues: CASTRPEGHYGYTF. Here the CDR3 DNA reads TGTGCCAGCACCAGACCTGAGGGTCACTATGGCTACACCTTC.

The rearrangement links TRBV7-9 to TRBJ2-1; TRBD2 matches at 14 bases. V lost 7 bases to trimming and J lost 3 bases; unmatched junction nucleotides: 2. Looked up from germline, CDR1 is SEHNR and CDR2 is FQNEAQ (reference sequence). This CDR3 has 15 amino acids. The CDR3 DNA reads as TGTGCCAGCATCGGACTAGCGGGGGGCTACAATGAGCAGTTCTTC. It is translated as CASIGLAGGYNEQFF.

The V gene is TRBV5-6, the J gene TRBJ2-5; the D gene is possibly TRBD2 (6 bases). Per the germline V gene, CDR1 is SGHDT and CDR2 is YYEEEE. The CDR3 sequence is 14 residues long. V was clipped by 4 bases and J by 0 bases, with 10 bases between them. CDR3 region: CASSPGGYQETQYF. CDR3 sequence (DNA): TGTGCCAGCAGCCCTGGGGGGTACCAAGAGACCCAGTACTTC.

CDR3 amino acids: CASSHQEIPYEQYF. CDR3 nucleotide sequence: TGCGCCAGCAGCCATCAGGAAATCCCTTACGAGCAGTACTTC. The V and J genes are TRBV5-1 and TRBJ2-7, with D unresolved. Germline assignment: CDR1 SGHRS and CDR2 YFSETQ. V lost 4 bases, J lost 4 bases, and 15 bases lay in between. There are 14 residues in the CDR3.